The present T cell receptor (beta chain) was sequenced within a study of cytomegalovirus exposure and HLA in healthy donors (dated 2017 in TCRdb). Turning to the overall study: According to an earlier analysis of a few hundred of the donors, roughly 180 million T cells yielded 120 million or so unique TCR beta sequences and roughly 280 Gb of sequence data. Roughly 300 gigabases of sequencing data and around 85 million unique TCR sequences made up an early release that covered 500 to 650 HLA-typed donors. Of the approximately 400 genotyped donors, 65% to 90% fell in the genetic ancestry cluster associated with self-reported Caucasian donors. The study aimed to test whether signatures of past pathogen exposure could be identified by cataloging public T cell receptors. The study profiled the T cell repertoires of more than 500 subjects by immunosequencing and related them to cytomegalovirus serostatus. A separate validation cohort of about 110 different subjects was used in addition to the roughly 670-subject first cohort. High-throughput TCR immunosequencing, statistical association of individual TCRs with disease status, and machine learning were combined to predict cytomegalovirus infection status. A later analysis re-analyzed previously published TCR beta repertoires from roughly 600 donors and added high-resolution HLA genotyping to study TCR occurrence patterns. The later analysis used no new phenotypic data to find candidate immune exposures, relying instead on TCR beta sequences and their occurrence across donors. In an earlier analysis of more than 550 of the donors, high-throughput TCR beta sequencing was used to judge whether each TCR beta V gene segment behaved as functional or pseudogenic. Donor age, sex, ethnicity and CMV serostatus were collected together with the repertoire data. Genome-wide SNP genotypes for about three fifths of the roughly 700 donors were used in a later genetic analysis, which treated that subset as a discovery cohort. All discovery cohort repertoires had been generated using a single sequencing platform. Both class I and class II loci were covered by HLA typing, at four-digit resolution. The number of typed donors differed by locus: roughly 629-640 for A, B, C, DRB1 and DQB1; approximately 520 for DQA1; approximately 600 for DPA1; and about 470 for DPB1. About five DR-DQ haplotypes were treated as single units for association and clustering because of strong linkage in the cohort. Among some 400 genotyped donors of the cohort, an average of around 250,000 unique TCR beta nucleotide sequences was sequenced per donor, of which about 20% were non-productive. Broad study findings and their caveats: This cohort had only TCR beta chains sequenced, and the lack of alpha or paired-chain data limited which features could be detected. A later genetic analysis associated a missense DCLRE1C variant with V-gene and J-gene trimming of TCR beta chains, and an independent cohort replicated the association. A cluster of highly shared sequence variants was judged likely to be a technical artifact of the sequencing pipeline. Approximately 16 rarely observed V segments, including chromosome 9 orphons, were excluded from the earlier analysis of a few hundred of the donors because counts were too low. Presence/absence analyses assumed roughly uniform sequencing depth across donors, an assumption that may not hold. A later analysis found that HLA-associated TCR beta chains were more clonally expanded and had lower generation probabilities than equally common non-associated chains. CMV serostatus was the only immune exposure information available for the cohort. A further reported finding was that TCR beta sequences accurately predicted the HLA-A and HLA-B alleles for most subjects in the first cohort. The study gave a list of under 200 TCR beta chains associated with cytomegalovirus. In a later analysis, several top co-occurrence clusters were reported to appear linked to parvovirus B19, influenza, CMV and Epstein-Barr virus. The classifier was reported to diagnose cytomegalovirus status with high specificity and sensitivity in both the original and validation cohorts. In a later analysis, the rate of TCR association differed among HLA loci, with DRB1 alleles having the most associated TCRs and HLA-C alleles having the fewest. Across donors, most TCR sequences were observed very rarely, whereas some public TCRs were present in many individuals. In a later analysis, most CMV-associated TCR beta chains were found to appear HLA-restricted, with HLA associations seemingly driven largely by CMV exposure. In vitro tests confirmed that a few of the cytomegalovirus-associated TCR beta chains recognize cytomegalovirus antigens. Correlated functional status among segregating V segments might be attributable to linkage disequilibrium, but an unknown experimental factor could not be ruled out. When HLA alleles, especially DR and DQ, strongly co-occurred, attributing TCR associations to individual alleles was difficult. In a later analysis, some 18,000 TCR beta sequences were associated with specific HLA alleles at a false discovery rate of 0.05. A later genetic analysis reported fewer N-insertions in productive TCRs among donors in an Asian-associated ancestry cluster than the roughly 640-donor mean. Because HLA typing was unavailable for some donors at each locus, only the typed subset was used in association tests. Broadly in line with IMGT annotations, most TCR beta V segments showed up in productive rearrangements about 87% or about 30% of the time in an earlier analysis of about 500 of the donors. The 87-base-pair reads could not distinguish some IMGT-functional V segments, including TRBV6-2 and TRBV6-3, so those segments were excluded. It was suggested by the authors that the approach could potentially be generalized to other disease states and immunological phenotypes.

The cohort was made up of roughly 670 healthy bone marrow donors. At the time of sampling, all cohort members were nominally healthy, though unrecorded immune exposures were likely present. The donor was CMV seronegative and was included in the group of a few hundred seronegative cohort members. A peripheral blood sample was provided by each donor, and peripheral blood mononuclear cells were used for TCR beta sequencing. The Qiagen DNeasy Blood Extraction Kit was used to extract genomic DNA from the blood cell samples. The CDR3 covers 14 residues, taking in both the cysteine and the phenylalanine. The read is trimmed to its CDR3 DNA, 42 bases read in frame from base 1. CDR1 and CDR2 were assigned from the germline V gene as KGHSH and LQKENI. Relative to germline, V is missing 3 bases and J is missing 3 bases, with 2 bases of the junction outside any gene match. As concerns this clone: Its target antigen remains unknown. No qualities accompany the bases; no much larger clone lies one base away.

Receptors were amplified or captured by the immunoSEQ multiplex PCR assay. A mixture of 60 forward primers for TCR Vbeta segments and 13 reverse primers for TCR Jbeta segments was used in the multiplex PCR. A multiplex PCR assay on genomic DNA amplified the CDR3 region of rearranged TCR beta genes. Amplified TCR beta libraries were sequenced as 87-base-pair reads on the Illumina HiSeq System. The authors' analysis ran thus. In a later analysis, around 80 million unique TCR beta chains were counted across the roughly 610 repertoires, and about 9.9 million of these chains were shared by at least two donors. To remove PCR and sequencing errors, raw reads were error-corrected and collapsed into unique sequences using a nearest-neighbor algorithm that merged closely related sequences. CDR3 sequences were aligned to IMGT reference sequences to assign V, D and J gene segments. For a sequence to be retained, at least a six-nucleotide match to both a V gene segment and a J gene segment was required. A rearrangement was called productive if the CDR3 had no stop codons and remained in frame with V and J, and every other rearrangement was called non-productive. Following IMGT convention, CDR3 was defined as the stretch from the second conserved V-encoded cysteine up to the conserved J-encoded phenylalanine. Sequences without an unambiguous match to a single V gene segment were excluded from the earlier analysis of a few hundred of the donors. An earlier analysis of almost 600 of the donors classified V segments as functional when productive rearrangements were above 56.7% and as segregating when the standard deviation between donors was above 5%. A statistical classification framework was built for diagnosing cytomegalovirus status from the catalog of TCR beta chain sequences. V and J gene assignment, in a later analysis, came from comparing TCR nucleotide sequences with IMGT/GENE-DB human TR gene sequences. In a later analysis, CDR3 sequences and most-parsimonious VDJ recombination scenarios were assigned using the TCRdist pipeline. A later analysis defined each TCR beta chain by its CDR3 amino acid sequence plus V-gene family, and excluded reads lacking a unique V-gene family. In a later analysis, 500 to 700 highly shared, low-generation-probability nucleotide sequences were removed to address suspected cross-contamination and a sequencing artifact. For each public chain, a later analysis derived a clonal expansion index from normalized ranks of inferred template counts within each repertoire. Generation probabilities in a later analysis came from a VDJ recombination model fitted to out-of-frame rearrangements, and those results were checked against IGoR. In a later analysis, TCR-TCR, TCR-HLA and TCR-CMV co-occurrence was scored with hypergeometric tests, and a repertoire-size bias correction was applied to TCR pairs. To estimate false discovery rates, a later analysis permuted the HLA or CMV assignments 20 times. A later analysis grouped co-occurring TCRs with DBSCAN, adding TCRdist sequence similarity when clustering within HLA-allele-positive subsets. Repertoires with fewer than 30,000 or more than 120,000 public chains, plus five repertoires with anomalous nucleotide sharing, were excluded from co-occurrence clustering. This is the immuneACCESS table as TCRdb keeps it, with only in-frame sequences that have V and J called. A part of the clones is gone; compared with another copy, unresolved V genes explain less than half, and the rest is unexplained. The V and J calls and clone size are taken from that table; D and trimming were inferred from the DNA. The sample contains 150,000 to 200,000 clones, around 84% of them found a single time. The ten most abundant clones make up around 1.9% of the sample.

The rearranged chain carries TRBV18 and TRBJ2-7; 10 nucleotides in the junction match TRBD2. The TCR was taken from a man aged 18 to 30 in good health and CMV-seronegative. Sample: PBMCs. The bases read TGTGCCAGCTCACCCCGGACTAGCGGCTACGAGCAGTACTTC. This is translated as CASSPRTSGYEQYF.